This T cell receptor beta chain was observed in a study of tumor-infiltrating lymphocytes in oesophageal squamous cell carcinoma. MiXCR was run by TCRdb on the PCR reads, yielding one entry per CDR3 protein. The table includes 15,000 to 25,000 distinct CDR3 sequences, 41% detected once. With 4 bases removed from V and 2 bases from J, the gap between germline ends came to 13 bases. The CDR3 loop spans 15 amino acids. CDR1 and CDR2 from the germline V gene are SGHAT and FQNNGV. This clonotype showed up many times. This clonotype was obtained from a male donor with esophageal squamous cell carcinoma. The chain links TRBV11-2 to TRBJ2-3, with D perhaps matching TRBD2 (6 bases). Input material: esophageal tumor tissue. This CDR3 is CASSSVRDFTDTQYF. CDR3 DNA sequence: TGTGCCAGCAGCTCCGTCCGGGACTTCACAGATACGCAGTATTTT.